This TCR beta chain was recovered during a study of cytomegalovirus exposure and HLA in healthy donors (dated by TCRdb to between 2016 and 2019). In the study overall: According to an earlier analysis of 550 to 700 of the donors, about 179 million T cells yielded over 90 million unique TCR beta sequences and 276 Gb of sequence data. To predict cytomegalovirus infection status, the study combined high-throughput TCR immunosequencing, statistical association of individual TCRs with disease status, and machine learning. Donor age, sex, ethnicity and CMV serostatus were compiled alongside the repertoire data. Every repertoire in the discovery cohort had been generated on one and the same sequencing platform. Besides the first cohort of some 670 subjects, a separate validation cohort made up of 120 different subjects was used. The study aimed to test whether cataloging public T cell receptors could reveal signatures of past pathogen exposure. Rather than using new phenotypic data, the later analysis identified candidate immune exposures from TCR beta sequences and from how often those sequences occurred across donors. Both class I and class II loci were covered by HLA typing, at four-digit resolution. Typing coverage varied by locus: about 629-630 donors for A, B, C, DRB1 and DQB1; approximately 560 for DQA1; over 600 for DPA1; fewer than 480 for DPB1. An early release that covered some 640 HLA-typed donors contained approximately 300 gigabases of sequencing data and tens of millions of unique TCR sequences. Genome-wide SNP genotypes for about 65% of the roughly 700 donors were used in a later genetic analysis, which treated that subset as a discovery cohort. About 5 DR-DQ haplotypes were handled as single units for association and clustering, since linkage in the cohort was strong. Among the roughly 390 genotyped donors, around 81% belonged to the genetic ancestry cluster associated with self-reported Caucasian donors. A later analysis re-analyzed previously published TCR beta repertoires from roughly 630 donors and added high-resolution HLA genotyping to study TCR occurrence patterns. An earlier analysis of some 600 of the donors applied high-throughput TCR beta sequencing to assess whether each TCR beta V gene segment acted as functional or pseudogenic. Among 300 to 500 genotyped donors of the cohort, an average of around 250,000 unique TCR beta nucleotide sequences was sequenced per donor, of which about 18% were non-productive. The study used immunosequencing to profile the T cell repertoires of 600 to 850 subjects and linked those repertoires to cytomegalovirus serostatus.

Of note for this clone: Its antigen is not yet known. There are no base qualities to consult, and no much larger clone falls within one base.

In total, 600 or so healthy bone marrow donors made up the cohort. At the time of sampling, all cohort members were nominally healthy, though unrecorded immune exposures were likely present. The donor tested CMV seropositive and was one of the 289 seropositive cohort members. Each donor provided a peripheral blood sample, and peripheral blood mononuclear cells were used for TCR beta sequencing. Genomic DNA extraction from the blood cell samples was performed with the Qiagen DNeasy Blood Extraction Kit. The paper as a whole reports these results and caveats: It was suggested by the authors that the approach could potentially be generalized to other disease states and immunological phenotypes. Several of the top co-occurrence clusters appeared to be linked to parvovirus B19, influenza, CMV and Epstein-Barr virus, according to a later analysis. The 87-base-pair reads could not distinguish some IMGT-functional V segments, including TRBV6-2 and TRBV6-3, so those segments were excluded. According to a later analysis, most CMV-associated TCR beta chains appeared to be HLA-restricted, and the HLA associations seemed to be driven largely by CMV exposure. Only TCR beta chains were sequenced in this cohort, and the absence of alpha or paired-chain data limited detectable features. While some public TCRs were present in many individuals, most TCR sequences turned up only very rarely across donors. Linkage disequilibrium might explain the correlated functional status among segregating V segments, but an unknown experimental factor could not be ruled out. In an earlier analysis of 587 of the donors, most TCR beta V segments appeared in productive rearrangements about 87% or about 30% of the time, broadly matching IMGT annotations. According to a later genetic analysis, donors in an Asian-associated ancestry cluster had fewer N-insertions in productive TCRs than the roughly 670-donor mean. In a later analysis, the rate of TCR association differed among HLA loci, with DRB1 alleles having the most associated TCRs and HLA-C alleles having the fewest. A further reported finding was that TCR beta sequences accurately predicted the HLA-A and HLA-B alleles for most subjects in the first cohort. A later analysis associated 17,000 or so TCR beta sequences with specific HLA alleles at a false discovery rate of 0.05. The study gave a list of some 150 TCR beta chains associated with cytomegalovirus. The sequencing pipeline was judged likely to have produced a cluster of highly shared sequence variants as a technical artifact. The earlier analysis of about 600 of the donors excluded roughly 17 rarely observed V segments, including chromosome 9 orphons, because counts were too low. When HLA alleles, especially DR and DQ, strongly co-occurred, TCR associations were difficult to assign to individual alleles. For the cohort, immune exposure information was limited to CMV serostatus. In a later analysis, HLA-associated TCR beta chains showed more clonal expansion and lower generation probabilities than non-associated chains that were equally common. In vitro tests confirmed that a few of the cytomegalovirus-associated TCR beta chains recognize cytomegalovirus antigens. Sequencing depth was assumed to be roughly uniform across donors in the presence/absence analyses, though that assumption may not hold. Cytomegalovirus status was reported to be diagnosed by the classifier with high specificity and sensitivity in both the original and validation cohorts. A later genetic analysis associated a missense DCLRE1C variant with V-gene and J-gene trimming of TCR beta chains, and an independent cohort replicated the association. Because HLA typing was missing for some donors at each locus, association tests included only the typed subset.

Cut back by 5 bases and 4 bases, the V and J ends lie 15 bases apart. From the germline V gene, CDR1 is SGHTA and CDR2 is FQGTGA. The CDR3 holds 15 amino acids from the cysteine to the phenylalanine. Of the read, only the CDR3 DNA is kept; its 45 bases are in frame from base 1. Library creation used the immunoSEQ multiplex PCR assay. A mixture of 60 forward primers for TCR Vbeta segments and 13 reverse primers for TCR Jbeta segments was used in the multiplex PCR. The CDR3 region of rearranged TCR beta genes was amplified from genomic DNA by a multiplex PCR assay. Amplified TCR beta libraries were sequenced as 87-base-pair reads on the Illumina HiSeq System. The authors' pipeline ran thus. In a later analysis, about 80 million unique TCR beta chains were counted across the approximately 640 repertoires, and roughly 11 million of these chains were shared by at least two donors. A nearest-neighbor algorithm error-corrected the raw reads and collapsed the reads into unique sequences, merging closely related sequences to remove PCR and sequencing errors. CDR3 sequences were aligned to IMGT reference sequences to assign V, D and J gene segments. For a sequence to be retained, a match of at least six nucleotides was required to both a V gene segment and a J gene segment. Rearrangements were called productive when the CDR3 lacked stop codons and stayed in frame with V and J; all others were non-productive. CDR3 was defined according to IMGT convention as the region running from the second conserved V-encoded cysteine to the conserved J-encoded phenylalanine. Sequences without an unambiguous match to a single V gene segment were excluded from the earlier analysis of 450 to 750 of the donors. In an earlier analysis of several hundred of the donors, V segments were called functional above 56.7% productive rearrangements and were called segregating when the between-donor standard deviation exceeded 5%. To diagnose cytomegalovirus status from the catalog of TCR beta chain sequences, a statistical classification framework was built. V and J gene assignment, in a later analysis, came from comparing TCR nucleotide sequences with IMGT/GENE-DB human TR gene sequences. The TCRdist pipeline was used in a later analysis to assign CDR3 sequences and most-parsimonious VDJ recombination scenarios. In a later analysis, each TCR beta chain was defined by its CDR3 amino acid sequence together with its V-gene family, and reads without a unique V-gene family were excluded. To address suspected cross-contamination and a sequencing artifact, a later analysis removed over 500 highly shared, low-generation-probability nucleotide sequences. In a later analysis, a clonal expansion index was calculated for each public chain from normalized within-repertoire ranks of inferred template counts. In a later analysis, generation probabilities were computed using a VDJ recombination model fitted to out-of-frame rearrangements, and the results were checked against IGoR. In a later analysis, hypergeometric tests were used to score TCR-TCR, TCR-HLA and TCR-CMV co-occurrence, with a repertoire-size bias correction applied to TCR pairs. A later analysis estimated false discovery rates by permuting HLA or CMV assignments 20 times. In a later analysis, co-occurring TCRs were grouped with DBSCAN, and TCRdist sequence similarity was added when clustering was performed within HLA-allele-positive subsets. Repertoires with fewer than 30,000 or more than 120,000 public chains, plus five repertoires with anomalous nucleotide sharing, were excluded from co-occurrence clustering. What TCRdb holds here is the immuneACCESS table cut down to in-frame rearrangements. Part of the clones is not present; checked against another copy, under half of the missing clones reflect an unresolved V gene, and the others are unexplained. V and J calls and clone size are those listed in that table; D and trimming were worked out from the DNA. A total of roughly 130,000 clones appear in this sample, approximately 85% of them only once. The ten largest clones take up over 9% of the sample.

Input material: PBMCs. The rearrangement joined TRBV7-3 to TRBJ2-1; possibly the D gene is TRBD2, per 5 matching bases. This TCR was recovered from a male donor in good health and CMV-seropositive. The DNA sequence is TGTGCCAGCAGCGCGTACCCGGACTCGTACAATGAGCAGTTCTTC. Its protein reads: CASSAYPDSYNEQFF.